Listed below are T cell receptor beta chains from one sample, sequenced in a study of shared clonotypes between healthy human individuals. Clones were read by immunoSEQ multiplex PCR, and TCRdb kept only the in-frame ones, dropping some. The table shows about 1 million clones, with around 76% occurring only once. Sequencing was carried out using memory CD4+ T cells sorted from blood. The receptors were gathered from a man between 18 and 29 years old in good health. Both conserved end residues are part of each CDR3. D genes are given only for firm matches. Size tells how often a clone was seen (once, few, many) or the class of an expanded clone, and some rows leave it out.

d_gene	v_gene	j_gene	abundance	CDR3aa	CDR3nt
.	TRBV13	TRBJ2-6	.	CASSRGPGNVLTF	TGTGCCAGCAGCCGGGGCCCCGGGAACGTCCTGACTTTC
TRBD2	TRBV6-6	TRBJ2-3	once	CASTREAGTDTQYF	TGTGCCAGCACCCGGGAGGCCGGCACAGATACGCAGTATTTT
.	TRBV5-6	TRBJ2-1	few	CASSLGLGDPNNEQFF	TGTGCCAGCAGCTTGGGATTGGGGGACCCCAACAATGAGCAGTTCTTC
.	TRBV10-3	TRBJ2-7	.	CAISESLTYDEQYF	TGTGCCATCAGTGAATCCTTAACCTACGACGAGCAGTACTTC
TRBD2	TRBV7-2	TRBJ2-7	.	CASSPAGTSSYEQYF	TGTGCCAGCAGCCCAGCCGGGACTAGCTCCTACGAGCAGTACTTC
TRBD2	TRBV2	TRBJ2-1	.	CASSKLAGGPGEQFF	TGTGCCAGCAGTAAACTAGCGGGAGGGCCTGGTGAGCAGTTCTTC
.	TRBV2	TRBJ2-2	many	CASSERTNTGELFF	TGTGCCAGCAGTGAACGGACGAACACCGGGGAGCTGTTTTTT
.	TRBV27	TRBJ2-6	.	CATSGTASSGANVLTF	TGTGCCACCTCCGGGACGGCATCCTCTGGGGCCAACGTCCTGACTTTC
.	TRBV30	TRBJ1-1	few	CAWSELGTTTEAFF	TGTGCCTGGAGCGAACTTGGGACGACCACTGAAGCTTTCTTT
TRBD1	TRBV30	TRBJ2-7	.	CAGRDRATYEQYF	TGTGCCGGCCGGGACAGGGCCACCTACGAGCAGTACTTC
.	TRBV18	TRBJ2-3	once	CASSPLGADTQYF	TGTGCCAGCTCACCACTAGGAGCAGATACGCAGTATTTT
TRBD2	TRBV14	TRBJ2-1	once	CASSQGARLGTSGINNEQFF	TGTGCCAGCAGCCAAGGGGCCCGTTTGGGGACTAGCGGGATTAACAATGAGCAGTTCTTC
TRBD1	TRBV5-5	TRBJ1-4	.	CASSGDRGASGKLFF	TGTGCCAGCAGCGGGGACAGGGGCGCATCCGGAAAACTGTTTTTT
.	TRBV6-5	TRBJ2-7	.	CASSSEVRQYF	TGTGCCAGCAGTTCCGAGGTGAGGCAGTACTTC
.	TRBV6-6	TRBJ2-5	once	CASRGGAAGETQYF	TGTGCCAGCAGAGGCGGGGCTGCGGGAGAGACCCAGTACTTC
.	TRBV5-1	TRBJ2-7	.	CASSLGQGPNEQYF	TGCGCCAGCAGCTTGGGGCAGGGGCCCAACGAGCAGTACTTC
TRBD2	TRBV5-1	TRBJ2-5	few	CASTLSSGGLRGKTQYF	TGCGCCAGCACCCTCTCTAGCGGGGGCCTTCGAGGGAAGACCCAGTACTTC
.	TRBV29-1	TRBJ2-5	.	CSVLSPKAGETQYF	TGCAGCGTTCTTAGCCCTAAAGCGGGAGAGACCCAGTACTTC